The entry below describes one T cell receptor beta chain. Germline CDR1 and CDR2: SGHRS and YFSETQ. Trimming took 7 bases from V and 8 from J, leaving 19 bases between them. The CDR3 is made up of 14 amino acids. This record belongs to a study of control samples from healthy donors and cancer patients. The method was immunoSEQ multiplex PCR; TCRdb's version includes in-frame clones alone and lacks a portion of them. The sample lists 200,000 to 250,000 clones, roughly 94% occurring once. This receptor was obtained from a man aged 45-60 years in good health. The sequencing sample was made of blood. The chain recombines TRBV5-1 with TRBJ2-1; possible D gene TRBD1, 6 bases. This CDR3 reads CASGSGRGFDEQFF. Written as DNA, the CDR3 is TGCGCCAGCGGTTCGGGCAGGGGTTTCGATGAGCAGTTCTTC.